Only a few counts were recorded for the clone carrying this T cell receptor (beta chain). Its antigen is as yet unknown. TCRdb used MiXCR to reprocess the reads, holding one entry per CDR3 protein. The sample lists around 900,000 distinct CDR3 sequences, roughly 30% occurring once. The data were obtained in a study of T cell repertoires in cytomegalovirus infection. Germline V gives CDR1 MNHNY, CDR2 SVGAGI (reference sequence). Trimming removed 0 bases from V and 0 bases from J, with 12 bases in between. This CDR3 is 17 amino acids long. The sample in question was cultured CD8+ T cells from PBMCs, obtained from culture after CMV antigen stimulation. The chain has TRBV6-6 and TRBJ1-5, with D uncertain. This clonotype was sampled from a human donor in good health (CMV status not recorded). Some clones in this sample may be carry-over from other donors' samples. CDR3 region: CASSYSDRYYSNQPQHF. In nucleotides, the CDR3 is TGTGCCAGCAGTTACTCTGACCGATACTATAGCAATCAGCCCCAGCATTTT.